Each of the 10 T cell receptor beta chains below was sequenced from the same sample in a study of blood T cells in healthy people across ages. Using a J-beta primer mix together with a sample-barcoded 5' primer, a second PCR was run for roughly 7 to 11 cycles. TCRdb re-called the 5' RACE reads through MiXCR, storing one row per CDR3 protein. Here the sample spans some 1,000,000 distinct CDR3 sequences, approximately 25% being singletons. This same sample was also taken into another study, of T cells of mothers and their children.

The sequencing sample was made of blood. The receptors were sampled from a girl aged 2 to 10 in good health.

The rearrangement links TRBV28 to TRBJ2-1; 7 bases are shared with TRBD2. The CDR3 covers 16 residues. The germline V gene encodes CDR1 MDHEN and CDR2 SYDVKM. Germline trimming cut 4 bases from V and 5 bases from J; bases unmatched to any gene: 11. Written as DNA, the CDR3 is TGTGCCAGCAGTTCAGACTCGGGACTACCCAACAATGAGCAGTTCTTC. Its translation is CASSSDSGLPNNEQFF.

This chain uses TRBV13 with TRBJ2-5, with 7 bases aligning to TRBD1. With the DNA end fitting TRBJ2-7 better, the J assignment may be wrong. The CDR3 sequence is 14 residues long. Germline V gives CDR1 PRHDT, CDR2 FYEKMQ (reference sequence). CDR3 in DNA: TGTGCCAGCAGCTCCCGGGACAGCGACTACGAGCAGTACTTC. It yields the protein CASSSRDSDYEQYF.

This clonotype appeared a few times. The chain carries TRBV20-1 and TRBJ1-5; a possible D gene is TRBD1 (5 bases). CDR3 length equals 15 residues. The V end was cut by 0 bases, the J end by 0 bases, with 9 bases between. The V gene's germline CDR1 is DFQATT and CDR2 SNEGSKA (reference sequence). The CDR3 bases are TGCAGTGCTAGAGAAGGGGTGTATAGCAATCAGCCCCAGCATTTT. Protein product: CSAREGVYSNQPQHF.

J is TRBJ2-2 and V is TRBV6-9; TRBD1 or TRBD2 may be the D gene (5 bases each). The CDR3 runs to 15 residues. Germline V gives CDR1 MNHGY, CDR2 SVAAGI. Trimming left V 8 bases short and J 9 bases short, with 22 bases between. The CDR3 bases are TGTGCCAGCCCTATCGGGACCCCAGGGACCAGGGAGCTGTTTTTT. Translated, it gives CASPIGTPGTRELFF.

There are a few counts of this clonotype. The gene calls are TRBV5-1 and TRBJ2-3, with 7 bases that match TRBD2. CDR1 SGHRS and CDR2 YFSETQ come from the germline V gene. The ends lost 4 bases at V and 3 bases at J; junction bases unmatched: 11. The CDR3 runs 16 residues. CDR3 sequence (DNA): TGCGCCAGCAGCGCTGGAAGGGACTATTGGACAGATACGCAGTATTTT. Translating gives CASSAGRDYWTDTQYF.

The genes are TRBV20-1 and TRBJ2-1, with TRBD2 matching over 7 bases. CDR3 length equals 14 residues. The germline gives CDR1 DFQATT, CDR2 SNEGSKA (reference sequence). V dropped 1 base and J dropped 6; count of bases not matched to a gene: 6. The CDR3 region has the DNA TGCAGTGCTAGAGGGCTAGCGGAGACCAATGAGCAGTTCTTC. Translated: CSARGLAETNEQFF.

This sequence joins TRBV7-2 and TRBJ2-7; no clear D gene. The V gene lost 1 base and the J gene lost 4 bases, with 14 bases spanning the gap. The CDR3 runs to 15 residues. Germline CDR1 is SGHTA and CDR2 is FQGNSA. The CDR3 DNA reads as TGTGCCAGCAGCTTAGAGGACCAGCCGCTATACGAGCAGTACTTC. Residues: CASSLEDQPLYEQYF.

The chain recombines TRBV11-2 with TRBJ2-3; D is possibly TRBD2 (6 bases). This CDR3 region has 14 residues. The V gene's germline CDR1 is SGHAT and CDR2 FQNNGV. Trimming stripped 6 bases from V and 5 bases from J, with 15 bases between. CDR3 in DNA: TGTGCCAGCAGGCGATACGGGAGAGAAGATACGCAGTATTTT. Protein sequence: CASRRYGREDTQYF.

This chain connects TRBV7-2 to TRBJ2-1; D gene unclear. Germline CDR1 reads SGHTA; CDR2 reads FQGNSA. This CDR3 contains 12 residues. Trimming took off 6 bases at V and 8 bases at J, with 11 bases between the two ends. CDR3 loop: CASSPSPYEQFF. The CDR3 region has the DNA TGTGCCAGCAGTCCCTCTCCCTATGAGCAGTTCTTC.

The chain links TRBV4-2 to TRBJ1-1; D not certain. Deletions cut 0 bases from V and 8 bases from J, with 4 bases between. Germline V CDR1 and CDR2: LGHNA, YNFKEQ. There are 11 residues in the CDR3. The CDR3 nucleotides read TGTGCCAGCAGCCAAGAAATGGAAGCTTTCTTT. Residues: CASSQEMEAFF.